This entry lists 8 T cell receptor beta chains sequenced from one sample in a study of regulatory and conventional T cells in RAG deficiency. Some clones are missing from TCRdb's copy, which holds only in-frame ones; the method was immunoSEQ multiplex PCR. The table lists tens of thousands of clones, approximately 90% of them singletons, with about 5.4% in the top ten. In addition, the sample was reused for a study of regulatory T cells. That work contributes: The primer mix had 52 TRBV and 13 TRBJ primers.

Sequenced input: CD8+ T cells sorted from blood. All receptors come from a human donor in good health.

The chain combines TRBV6-1 with TRBJ2-7; D remains ambiguous. The germline CDR1 and CDR2 sequences are MNHNS and SASEGT. Trimming stripped 3 bases from V and 5 bases from J, with 14 bases between. The CDR3 contains 14 residues. CDR3 nucleotide sequence: TGTGCCAGCAGTGAGGGCCCGGCGGTGAACGAGCAGTACTTC. Translation gives CASSEGPAVNEQYF.

The chain employs TRBV5-6 and TRBJ2-1; no clear D gene. V was clipped by 1 base and J by 6 bases, with 8 bases between them. This CDR3 region has 13 residues. Per germline, CDR1 SGHDT and CDR2 YYEEEE. The CDR3 coding sequence is TGTGCCAGCAGCTTGTTGTCGGGCAATGAGCAGTTCTTC. Translation: CASSLLSGNEQFF. Drawing the rest from reference TRBV5-6 and TRBJ2-1, the complete variable domain is DAGVTQSPTHLIKTRGQQVTLRCSPKSGHDTVSWYQQALGQGPQFIFQYYEEEERQRGNFPDRFSGHQFPNYSSELNVNALLLGDSALYLCASSLLSGNEQFFGPGTRLTVL.

The chain combines TRBV6-5 with TRBJ1-2, with a weak D call TRBD1 (5 bases). Germline CDR1 reads MNHEY; CDR2 reads SVGAGI. The CDR3 covers 13 residues. Between the trimmed V and J ends, which lost 2 bases and 8 bases, there was a span of 12 bases. CDR3 nucleotides: TGTGCCAGCAGTTACGAGGACACGTGGGGCTACACCTTC. This encodes CASSYEDTWGYTF.

The chain links TRBV28 to TRBJ2-3, with 11 bases aligning to TRBD2. The CDR3 contains 16 residues. From germline, CDR1 is MDHEN and CDR2 SYDVKM. V lost 4 bases to trimming and J lost 0 bases; unmatched junction nucleotides: 3. For the CDR3, the DNA is TGTGCCAGCAGTTCCAGACTAGCGGGGAGCACAGATACGCAGTATTTT. It specifies CASSSRLAGSTDTQYF. The full variable domain, in which reference TRBV28 and TRBJ2-3 provide the parts outside the CDR3, is DVKVTQSSRYLVKRTGEKVFLECVQDMDHENMFWYRQDPGLGLRLIYFSYDVKMKEKGDIPEGYSVSREKKERFSLILESASTNQTSMYLCASSSRLAGSTDTQYFGPGTRLTVL.

About this clone itself: The junction differs from germline at one of its ends, possibly a read error. The genes are TRBV11-3 and TRBJ2-7, with D possibly being TRBD1 or TRBD2 (5 bases each). Germline assignment: CDR1 SGHNT and CDR2 YENEEA. There are 11 residues in the CDR3. The CDR3 DNA reads as TGCGCCAGCAGCCCAGGGAGCGAGCAGTACTTC. This gives the protein CASSPGSEQYF.

V is TRBV4-1 and J is TRBJ2-1; the D is unclear. Trimming took 2 bases from V and 3 from J, leaving 17 bases between them. Germline V gene data show CDR1 as MGHRA and CDR2 as YSYEKL. The CDR3 sequence is 17 residues long. CDR3 DNA sequence: TGCGCCAGCAGCCAACCCCCCCCTAGGAAGAGCTACAATGAGCAGTTCTTC. It yields the protein CASSQPPPRKSYNEQFF.

The V call is TRBV28, the J call TRBJ1-1; D not certain. Trimming took off 2 bases at V and 1 base at J, with 8 bases between the two ends. Germline CDR1 MDHEN, CDR2 SYDVKM. The CDR3 runs 14 residues. DNA for the CDR3: TGTGCCAGCAGTTTAGGCAGAGCGAACACTGAAGCTTTCTTT. Protein: CASSLGRANTEAFF. Full variable domain (missing parts from reference TRBV28 and TRBJ1-1): DVKVTQSSRYLVKRTGEKVFLECVQDMDHENMFWYRQDPGLGLRLIYFSYDVKMKEKGDIPEGYSVSREKKERFSLILESASTNQTSMYLCASSLGRANTEAFFGQGTRLTVV.

This clone was counted between two and nine times. This chain connects TRBV27 to TRBJ2-1, with D uncertain. The V end was cut by 2 bases, the J end by 9 bases, with 11 bases between. The CDR3 has 13 residues. Germline assignment: CDR1 MNHEY and CDR2 SMNVEV (reference sequence). CDR3 in amino acids: CASSLSWAAEQFF. As DNA, the CDR3 is TGTGCCAGCAGTTTAAGCTGGGCGGCTGAGCAGTTCTTC.